The rows below give T cell receptor beta chains drawn from one sample of a study of response to subunit inactivated influenza vaccine. TCRdb re-called the RT-PCR reads through MiXCR, storing one row per CDR3 protein. Of over 150,000 distinct CDR3 sequences in the sample, 11% were seen once. Sequenced material: non-naive T cells sorted from PBMCs, taken roughly 48 days after vaccination. The receptors here all came from a man aged 45-60 years who received an inactivated influenza vaccine. CDR3s include the opening cysteine and the closing phenylalanine or tryptophan. The order of the fields is CDR3 DNA, CDR3 protein, J gene, D gene, V gene, clone size. A D gene is named only where the DNA matches it firmly. Clone size is given for some rows only: seen once, a few or many times, or a class if the clone is expanded.

cdr3_nt: TGTGCCAGCACCCCCACAGGGGGGACAGGGACCTACGAGCAGTACTTC
cdr3_aa: CASTPTGGTGTYEQYF
j_call: TRBJ2-7
d_call: TRBD1
v_call: TRBV7-9
clone_size: few

cdr3_nt: TGCGCCAGCAGCTTGGGCCGGGTTCCCAAAAACATTCAGTACTTC
cdr3_aa: CASSLGRVPKNIQYF
j_call: TRBJ2-4
d_call: -
v_call: TRBV5-1
clone_size: few

cdr3_nt: TGCGCCAGCAGCCGCTTACCGGGACAACAGTCCAATGAGCAGTTCTTC
cdr3_aa: CASSRLPGQQSNEQFF
j_call: TRBJ2-1
d_call: -
v_call: TRBV4-1
clone_size: -

cdr3_nt: TGTGCCAGCAGCCAAAGGACAGGGTTTGCTTTCTTT
cdr3_aa: CASSQRTGFAFF
j_call: TRBJ1-1
d_call: TRBD1
v_call: TRBV14
clone_size: -

cdr3_nt: TGTGCCAGCAGCCCGACTAGTTACACCGGGGAGCTGTTTTTT
cdr3_aa: CASSPTSYTGELFF
j_call: TRBJ2-2
d_call: -
v_call: TRBV7-8
clone_size: few

cdr3_nt: TGCGCCAGCAGCCTAGACAGGGGATTAAACACTGAAGCTTTCTTT
cdr3_aa: CASSLDRGLNTEAFF
j_call: TRBJ1-1
d_call: TRBD1
v_call: TRBV5-1
clone_size: -

cdr3_nt: TGTGCCAGCAGCACGACTAGCGGGGGGGCCTACGAGCAGTACTTC
cdr3_aa: CASSTTSGGAYEQYF
j_call: TRBJ2-7
d_call: TRBD2
v_call: TRBV7-2
clone_size: -

cdr3_nt: TGCGCCAGCAGCCACCGACAGGGGCGCTCCTACGAGCAGTACTTC
cdr3_aa: CASSHRQGRSYEQYF
j_call: TRBJ2-7
d_call: TRBD1
v_call: TRBV4-3
clone_size: -

cdr3_nt: TGTGCCAGCAGCAACCCCCGGGACAGGGTATGGGGGGGAAACACAGATACGCAGTATTTT
cdr3_aa: CASSNPRDRVWGGNTDTQYF
j_call: TRBJ2-3
d_call: TRBD1
v_call: TRBV6-2/TRBV6-3
clone_size: -

cdr3_nt: TGCGCCAGCAGCTCTACCGGGACGGCTTATGGCTACACCTTC
cdr3_aa: CASSSTGTAYGYTF
j_call: TRBJ1-2
d_call: -
v_call: TRBV5-1
clone_size: few

cdr3_nt: TGTGCCAGCAGCCTCGGGACTAGCGGGGGCACAGATACGCAGTATTTT
cdr3_aa: CASSLGTSGGTDTQYF
j_call: TRBJ2-3
d_call: TRBD2
v_call: TRBV12-3/TRBV12-4
clone_size: -

cdr3_nt: TGTGCCAGCAGTGTGTCTAGCCCCCCCTACAATGAGCAGTTCTTC
cdr3_aa: CASSVSSPPYNEQFF
j_call: TRBJ2-1
d_call: -
v_call: TRBV2
clone_size: few

cdr3_nt: TGCAGTGTCCAACAGGGATCCGGCTATGGCTACACCTTC
cdr3_aa: CSVQQGSGYGYTF
j_call: TRBJ1-2
d_call: -
v_call: TRBV20-1
clone_size: few

cdr3_nt: TGCGCCAGCAGCGCCCTGACCGGGGCCCTAAACGCTGAAGCTTTCTTT
cdr3_aa: CASSALTGALNAEAFF
j_call: TRBJ1-1
d_call: -
v_call: TRBV5-1
clone_size: many

cdr3_nt: TGCAGTGCTAGATCTTATGAAGACAGGCCCCAGCATTTT
cdr3_aa: CSARSYEDRPQHF
j_call: TRBJ1-5
d_call: -
v_call: TRBV20-1
clone_size: many

cdr3_nt: TGTGCCATCAGTGAAAGCGACAGGCCTCCCCATGGCTACACCTTC
cdr3_aa: CAISESDRPPHGYTF
j_call: TRBJ1-2
d_call: -
v_call: TRBV10-3
clone_size: few

cdr3_nt: TGCGCCAGCAGCCAGGGGACCCGCAATGAGCAGTTCTTC
cdr3_aa: CASSQGTRNEQFF
j_call: TRBJ2-1
d_call: -
v_call: TRBV4-3
clone_size: many

cdr3_nt: TGTGCCACCAGCAGATCCCACGGGGATACGCAGTATTTT
cdr3_aa: CATSRSHGDTQYF
j_call: TRBJ2-3
d_call: -
v_call: TRBV15
clone_size: few

cdr3_nt: TGTGCCAGCAGCTTCGGGGGCGTGAACACCGGGGAGCTGTTTTTT
cdr3_aa: CASSFGGVNTGELFF
j_call: TRBJ2-2
d_call: -
v_call: TRBV7-9
clone_size: many

cdr3_nt: TGTGCCAGCAGTTCCACGGGCGTGGGCTTCTATGGCTACACCTTC
cdr3_aa: CASSSTGVGFYGYTF
j_call: TRBJ1-2
d_call: -
v_call: TRBV28
clone_size: -

cdr3_nt: TGTGCCAGCAGTTACGCATTCATGAACACTGAAGCTTTCTTT
cdr3_aa: CASSYAFMNTEAFF
j_call: TRBJ1-1
d_call: -
v_call: TRBV6-2/TRBV6-3
clone_size: many

cdr3_nt: TGTGCCAGCAGTACCGGGGGCTACAATGAGCAGTTCTTC
cdr3_aa: CASSTGGYNEQFF
j_call: TRBJ2-1
d_call: -
v_call: TRBV2
clone_size: many

cdr3_nt: TGTGCCAGCAGCAATGAGGGGACGGAGTTTAGAGATACGCAGTATTTT
cdr3_aa: CASSNEGTEFRDTQYF
j_call: TRBJ2-3
d_call: -
v_call: TRBV7-2
clone_size: few

cdr3_nt: TGTGCCAGCAGCCCGAGGGGGGCCACCGGGGAGCTGTTTTTT
cdr3_aa: CASSPRGATGELFF
j_call: TRBJ2-2
d_call: -
v_call: TRBV7-3
clone_size: -

cdr3_nt: TGTGCCAGCAGTACCACAGGGGAGACTGAAGCTTTCTTT
cdr3_aa: CASSTTGETEAFF
j_call: TRBJ1-1
d_call: TRBD1
v_call: TRBV6-6
clone_size: -

cdr3_nt: TGTGCCAGCAGCTTACCCTTCAGACTAGCGGGGGAACAGGGGGAGCAGTTCTTC
cdr3_aa: CASSLPFRLAGEQGEQFF
j_call: TRBJ2-1
d_call: TRBD2
v_call: TRBV11-1
clone_size: many

cdr3_nt: TGCGCCAGCACCTTTGGGGCTTCGAACACCGGGGAGCTGTTTTTT
cdr3_aa: CASTFGASNTGELFF
j_call: TRBJ2-2
d_call: -
v_call: TRBV5-1
clone_size: many

cdr3_nt: TGCAGCGTCGGGACTAGCGGAAGCACAGATACGCAGTATTTT
cdr3_aa: CSVGTSGSTDTQYF
j_call: TRBJ2-3
d_call: TRBD2
v_call: TRBV29-1
clone_size: -

cdr3_nt: TGTGCCAGCAGCTTATGGGGGAGAGGGAGCTCCTACGAGCAGTACTTC
cdr3_aa: CASSLWGRGSSYEQYF
j_call: TRBJ2-7
d_call: -
v_call: TRBV7-2
clone_size: many

cdr3_nt: TGTGCCAGCAGCTTACTCCTTGGAGGGGAGCAGTTCTTC
cdr3_aa: CASSLLLGGEQFF
j_call: TRBJ2-1
d_call: -
v_call: TRBV7-3
clone_size: many

cdr3_nt: TGTGCCAGCAGCTTAGCGCGCGGGGGTTTGGCCGCAGATACGCAGTATTTT
cdr3_aa: CASSLARGGLAADTQYF
j_call: TRBJ2-3
d_call: TRBD2
v_call: TRBV7-9
clone_size: few

cdr3_nt: TGTGCCAGCAGCTCAACGACAGGGGGCTACACTGAAGCTTTCTTT
cdr3_aa: CASSSTTGGYTEAFF
j_call: TRBJ1-1
d_call: TRBD1
v_call: TRBV7-8
clone_size: -

cdr3_nt: TGTGCCAGCAGATGGGACACCGGGGAGCTGTTTTTT
cdr3_aa: CASRWDTGELFF
j_call: TRBJ2-2
d_call: -
v_call: TRBV12-3/TRBV12-4
clone_size: many

cdr3_nt: TGTGCCAGCAGCGTACTAGCGGACCAAGAGACCCAGTACTTC
cdr3_aa: CASSVLADQETQYF
j_call: TRBJ2-5
d_call: TRBD2
v_call: TRBV7-6
clone_size: -

cdr3_nt: TGCAGTGCTAGAGATTGGGTGTCTAGCGGGAGGAATGAGCAGTTCTTC
cdr3_aa: CSARDWVSSGRNEQFF
j_call: TRBJ2-1
d_call: TRBD2
v_call: TRBV20-1
clone_size: few

cdr3_nt: TGTGCCAGCAGCGATGGAGGGAGGGTCGACGAGCAGTACTTC
cdr3_aa: CASSDGGRVDEQYF
j_call: TRBJ2-7
d_call: TRBD2
v_call: TRBV12-3/TRBV12-4
clone_size: many

cdr3_nt: TGTGCCAGCAGCCGCCTCCACACCGGGGAGCTGTTTTTT
cdr3_aa: CASSRLHTGELFF
j_call: TRBJ2-2
d_call: -
v_call: TRBV5-6
clone_size: few

cdr3_nt: TGTGCCAGCAGGGAACAGGGGGCCGGGATTCAGCAGTTCTTC
cdr3_aa: CASREQGAGIQQFF
j_call: TRBJ2-1
d_call: TRBD1
v_call: TRBV12-3/TRBV12-4
clone_size: -

cdr3_nt: TGTGCCAGCAGCTTTGGGACATATCATGCAACTAATGAAAAACTGTTTTTT
cdr3_aa: CASSFGTYHATNEKLFF
j_call: TRBJ1-4
d_call: -
v_call: TRBV7-9
clone_size: -

cdr3_nt: TGTGCCAGTAGTCCCTTGGACAGGGAACGAGAAAAACTGTTTTTT
cdr3_aa: CASSPLDREREKLFF
j_call: TRBJ1-4
d_call: TRBD1
v_call: TRBV19
clone_size: few

cdr3_nt: TGTGCCAGCAGCGCCGACTCAGATACGCAGTATTTT
cdr3_aa: CASSADSDTQYF
j_call: TRBJ2-3
d_call: -
v_call: TRBV9
clone_size: -

cdr3_nt: TGTGCCACCAGTGAATATAGCAATCAGCCCCAGCATTTT
cdr3_aa: CATSEYSNQPQHF
j_call: TRBJ1-5
d_call: -
v_call: TRBV24-1
clone_size: -

cdr3_nt: TGTGCCAGCAGCTGGGGGCTGACGCGACAGCCCCAGCATTTT
cdr3_aa: CASSWGLTRQPQHF
j_call: TRBJ1-5
d_call: -
v_call: TRBV12-3/TRBV12-4
clone_size: -

cdr3_nt: TGTGCCAGCAGACGTAGAGAAAACAGGGTTCAAGATCAGCCCCAGCATTTT
cdr3_aa: CASRRRENRVQDQPQHF
j_call: TRBJ1-5
d_call: -
v_call: TRBV3-1
clone_size: few

cdr3_nt: TGCAGTGCTAGTGGCACGGAAGCCTACAATGAGCAGTTCTTC
cdr3_aa: CSASGTEAYNEQFF
j_call: TRBJ2-1
d_call: -
v_call: TRBV20-1
clone_size: many

cdr3_nt: TGTGCCAGCAGCTCCTTGACTAGCGGGTTAACGGGGCAGTACTTC
cdr3_aa: CASSSLTSGLTGQYF
j_call: TRBJ2-7
d_call: TRBD2
v_call: TRBV7-2
clone_size: many

cdr3_nt: TGCAGTGCTTCCCCACCCTCGGGACAGGGAAACTCCTACAATGAGCAGTTCTTC
cdr3_aa: CSASPPSGQGNSYNEQFF
j_call: TRBJ2-1
d_call: TRBD1
v_call: TRBV20-1
clone_size: many

cdr3_nt: TGTGCCAGTAGGGCACTAGCGGGTAACAATGAGCAGTTCTTC
cdr3_aa: CASRALAGNNEQFF
j_call: TRBJ2-1
d_call: TRBD2
v_call: TRBV19
clone_size: few

cdr3_nt: TGCAGTGCTAGAGCCACCGCGGGGCAGGGGAGCGAAGAGACCCAGTACTTC
cdr3_aa: CSARATAGQGSEETQYF
j_call: TRBJ2-5
d_call: -
v_call: TRBV20-1
clone_size: few

cdr3_nt: TGTGCCACCAGCAGAGATCACAATGACCAAGAGACCCAGTACTTC
cdr3_aa: CATSRDHNDQETQYF
j_call: TRBJ2-5
d_call: -
v_call: TRBV15
clone_size: many

cdr3_nt: TGTGCCAGCAGCTTAGCCGGACGTGAGTGGGAGCCCCAGCATTTT
cdr3_aa: CASSLAGREWEPQHF
j_call: TRBJ1-5
d_call: -
v_call: TRBV7-8
clone_size: few

cdr3_nt: TGTGCCACAGGACGGTTGAACACTGAAGCTTTCTTT
cdr3_aa: CATGRLNTEAFF
j_call: TRBJ1-1
d_call: -
v_call: TRBV30
clone_size: few

cdr3_nt: TGCAGTGCTAGAGATTTCCGTCTTGGTACCTACAATGAGCAGTTCTTC
cdr3_aa: CSARDFRLGTYNEQFF
j_call: TRBJ2-1
d_call: -
v_call: TRBV20-1
clone_size: -

cdr3_nt: TGTGCCAGCAGCTTCGGGACAGAAGAGACCCAGTACTTC
cdr3_aa: CASSFGTEETQYF
j_call: TRBJ2-5
d_call: TRBD1
v_call: TRBV7-7
clone_size: -

cdr3_nt: TGTGCCAGCAGTGAGCTACGTCAAGGCGGACCTTTCGGCTACACCTTC
cdr3_aa: CASSELRQGGPFGYTF
j_call: TRBJ1-2
d_call: -
v_call: TRBV2
clone_size: many

cdr3_nt: TGTGCCATCAGTTTTACGGACGGCAACTATGGCTACACCTTC
cdr3_aa: CAISFTDGNYGYTF
j_call: TRBJ1-2
d_call: -
v_call: TRBV10-3
clone_size: -

cdr3_nt: TGCGCCAGCAGCCAAGATCAGGGGGTACAGCCCCAGCATTTT
cdr3_aa: CASSQDQGVQPQHF
j_call: TRBJ1-5
d_call: TRBD1
v_call: TRBV4-1
clone_size: -

cdr3_nt: TGTGCCAGCAGCTTAGTCGGGACAGCCTACGAGCAGTACTTC
cdr3_aa: CASSLVGTAYEQYF
j_call: TRBJ2-7
d_call: TRBD1
v_call: TRBV7-2
clone_size: few